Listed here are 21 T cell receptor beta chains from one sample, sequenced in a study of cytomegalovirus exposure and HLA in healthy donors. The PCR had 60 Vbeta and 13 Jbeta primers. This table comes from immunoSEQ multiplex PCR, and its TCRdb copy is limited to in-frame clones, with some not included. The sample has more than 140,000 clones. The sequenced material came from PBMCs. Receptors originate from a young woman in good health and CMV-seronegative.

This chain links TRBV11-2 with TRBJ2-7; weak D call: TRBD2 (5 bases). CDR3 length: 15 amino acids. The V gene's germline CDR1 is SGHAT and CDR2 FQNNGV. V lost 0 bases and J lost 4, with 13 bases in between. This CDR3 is CASSLEVTPGYEQYV. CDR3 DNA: TGTGCCAGCAGCTTAGAGGTAACCCCGGGGTACGAGCAGTACGTC.

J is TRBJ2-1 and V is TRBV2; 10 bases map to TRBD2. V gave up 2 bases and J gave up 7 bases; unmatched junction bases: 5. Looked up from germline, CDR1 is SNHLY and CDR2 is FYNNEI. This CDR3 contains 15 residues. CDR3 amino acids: CASSELAGELNEQFF. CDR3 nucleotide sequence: TGTGCCAGCAGTGAACTAGCGGGAGAGTTGAATGAGCAGTTCTTC.

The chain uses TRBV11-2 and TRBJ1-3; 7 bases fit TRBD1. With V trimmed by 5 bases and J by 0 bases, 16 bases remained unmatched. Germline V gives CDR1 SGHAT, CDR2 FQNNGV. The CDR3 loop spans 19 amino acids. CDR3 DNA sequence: TGTGCCAGCAGCCTTAGATGGGACAGTTTACTGAGCTCTGGAAACACCATATATTTT. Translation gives CASSLRWDSLLSSGNTIYF.

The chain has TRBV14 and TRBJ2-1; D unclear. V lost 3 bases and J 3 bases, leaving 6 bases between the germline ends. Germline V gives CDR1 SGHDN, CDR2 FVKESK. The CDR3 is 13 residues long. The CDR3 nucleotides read TGTGCCAGCAGCCAGCGTAGCTACAATGAGCAGTTCTTC. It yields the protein CASSQRSYNEQFF.

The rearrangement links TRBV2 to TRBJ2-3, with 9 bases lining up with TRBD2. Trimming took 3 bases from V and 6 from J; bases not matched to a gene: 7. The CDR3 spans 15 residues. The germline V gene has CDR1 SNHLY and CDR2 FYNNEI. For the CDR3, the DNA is TGTGCCAGCAGTGACGTGGTAGCGGGAGCCGATACGCAGTATTTT. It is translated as CASSDVVAGADTQYF.

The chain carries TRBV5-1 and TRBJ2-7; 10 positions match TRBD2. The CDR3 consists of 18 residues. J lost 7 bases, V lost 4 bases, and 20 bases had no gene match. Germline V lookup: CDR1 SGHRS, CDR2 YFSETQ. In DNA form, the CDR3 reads TGCGCCAGCAGCCGATATCCCTCAGCGGGAGGGCTTAGGGGGGAGCAGTACGTC. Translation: CASSRYPSAGGLRGEQYV.

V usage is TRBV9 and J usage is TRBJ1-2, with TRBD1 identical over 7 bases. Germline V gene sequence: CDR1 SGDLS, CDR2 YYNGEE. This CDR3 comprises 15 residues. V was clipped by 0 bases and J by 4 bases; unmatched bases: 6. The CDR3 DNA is TGTGCCAGCAGCGTAGGGCCCTCAGGGGGCTATGGCTACACCTTC. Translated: CASSVGPSGGYGYTF.

CDR3 coding DNA: TGTGCCAGCAGCTTATTTAGCGGGAGTTCCTACGAGCAGTACTTC. Its translation is CASSLFSGSSYEQYF. J is TRBJ2-7 and V is TRBV7-8, with 9 bases matching TRBD2. Trimming cost V 2 bases and J 1 base; bases outside gene matches: 3. Germline V gives CDR1 SGHVS, CDR2 FQNEAQ. The CDR3 contains 15 residues. Variable domain in full (rest from reference TRBV7-8 and TRBJ2-7): GAGVSQSPRYKVAKRGQDVALRCDPISGHVSLFWYQQALGQGPEFLTYFQNEAQLDKSGLPSDRFFAERPEGSVSTLKIQRTQQEDSAVYLCASSLFSGSSYEQYFGPGTRLTVT.

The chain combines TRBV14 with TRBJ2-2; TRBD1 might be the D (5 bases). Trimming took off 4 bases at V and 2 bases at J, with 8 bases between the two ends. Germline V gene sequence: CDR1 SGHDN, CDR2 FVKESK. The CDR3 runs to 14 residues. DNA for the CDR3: TGTGCCAGCAGCCTTCAGGGAAACACCGGGGAGCTGTTTTTT. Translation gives CASSLQGNTGELFF.

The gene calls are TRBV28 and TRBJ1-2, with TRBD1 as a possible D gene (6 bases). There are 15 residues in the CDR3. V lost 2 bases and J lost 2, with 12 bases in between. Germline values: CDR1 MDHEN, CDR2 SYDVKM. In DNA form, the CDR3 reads TGTGCCAGCAGTTTAGGGGGGGCCCGAAACTATGGCTACACCTTC. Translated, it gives CASSLGGARNYGYTF.

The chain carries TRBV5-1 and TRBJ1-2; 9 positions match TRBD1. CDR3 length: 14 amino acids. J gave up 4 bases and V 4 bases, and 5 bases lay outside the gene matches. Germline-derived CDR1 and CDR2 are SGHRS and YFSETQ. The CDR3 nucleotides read TGCGCCAGCAGCCCAGGACAGGGGAGCTATGGCTACACCTTC. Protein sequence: CASSPGQGSYGYTF.

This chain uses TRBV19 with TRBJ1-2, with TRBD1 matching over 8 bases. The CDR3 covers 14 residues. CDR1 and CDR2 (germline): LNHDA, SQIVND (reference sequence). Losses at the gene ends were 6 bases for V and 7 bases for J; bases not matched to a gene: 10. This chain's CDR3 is CASRPYGQGGGYTF. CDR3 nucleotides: TGTGCCAGTAGACCCTACGGACAGGGAGGTGGCTACACCTTC.

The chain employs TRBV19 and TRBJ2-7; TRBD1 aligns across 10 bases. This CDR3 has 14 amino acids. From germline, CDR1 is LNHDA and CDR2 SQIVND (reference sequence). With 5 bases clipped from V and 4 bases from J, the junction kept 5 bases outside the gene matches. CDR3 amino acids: CASSVGTGDYEQYV. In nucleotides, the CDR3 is TGTGCCAGTAGTGTCGGGACAGGGGATTACGAGCAGTACGTC.

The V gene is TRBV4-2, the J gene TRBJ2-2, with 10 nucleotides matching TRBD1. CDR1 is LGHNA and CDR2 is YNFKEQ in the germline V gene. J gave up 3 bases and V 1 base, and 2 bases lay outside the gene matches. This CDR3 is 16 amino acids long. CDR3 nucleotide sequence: TGTGCCAGCAGCCAAGGGGACAGGGGCGACACCGGGGAGCTGTTTTTT. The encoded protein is CASSQGDRGDTGELFF.

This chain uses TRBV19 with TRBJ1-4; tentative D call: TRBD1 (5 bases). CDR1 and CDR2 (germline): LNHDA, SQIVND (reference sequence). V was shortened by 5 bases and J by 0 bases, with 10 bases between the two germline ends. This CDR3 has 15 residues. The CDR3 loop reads CASSGTGATNEKLFF. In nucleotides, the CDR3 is TGTGCCAGTAGTGGAACAGGTGCAACTAATGAAAAACTGTTTTTT.

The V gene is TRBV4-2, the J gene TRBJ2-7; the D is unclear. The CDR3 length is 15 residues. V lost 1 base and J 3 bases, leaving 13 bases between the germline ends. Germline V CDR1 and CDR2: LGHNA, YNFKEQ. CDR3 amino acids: CASSQGGQPNYEQYF. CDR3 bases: TGTGCCAGCAGCCAAGGAGGCCAGCCGAACTACGAGCAGTACTTC.

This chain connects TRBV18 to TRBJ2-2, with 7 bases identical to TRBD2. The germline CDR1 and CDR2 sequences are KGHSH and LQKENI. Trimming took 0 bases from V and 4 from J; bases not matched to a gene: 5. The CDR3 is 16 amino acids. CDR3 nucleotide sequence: TGTGCCAGCTCACCACCGGGGCGGGAGAGCACCGGGGAGCTGTTTTTT. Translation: CASSPPGRESTGELFF.

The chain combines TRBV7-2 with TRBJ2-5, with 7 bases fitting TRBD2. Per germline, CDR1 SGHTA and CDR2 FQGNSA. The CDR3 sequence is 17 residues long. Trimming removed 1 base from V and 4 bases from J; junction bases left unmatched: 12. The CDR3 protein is CASSLGAGVQTRETQYF. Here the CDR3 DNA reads TGTGCCAGCAGCTTAGGGGCGGGGGTGCAGACAAGAGAGACCCAGTACTTC. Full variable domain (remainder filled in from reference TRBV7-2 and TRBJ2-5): GAGVSQSPSNKVTEKGKDVELRCDPISGHTALYWYRQSLGQGLEFLIYFQGNSAPDKSGLPSDRFSAERTGGSVSTLTIQRTQQEDSAVYLCASSLGAGVQTRETQYFGPGTRLLVL.

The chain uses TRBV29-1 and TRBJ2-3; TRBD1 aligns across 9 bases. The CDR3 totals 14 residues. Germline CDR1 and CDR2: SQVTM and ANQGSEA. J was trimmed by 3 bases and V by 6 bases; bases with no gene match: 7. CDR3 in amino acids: CSVGRDRETDTQYF. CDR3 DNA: TGCAGCGTCGGACGGGACAGGGAAACAGATACGCAGTATTTT.

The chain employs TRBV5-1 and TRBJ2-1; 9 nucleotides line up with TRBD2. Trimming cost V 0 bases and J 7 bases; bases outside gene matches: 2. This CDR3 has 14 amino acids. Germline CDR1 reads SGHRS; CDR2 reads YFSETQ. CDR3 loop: CASSLGLAVNEQFF. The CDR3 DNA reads TGCGCCAGCAGCTTGGGACTAGCGGTGAATGAGCAGTTCTTC.

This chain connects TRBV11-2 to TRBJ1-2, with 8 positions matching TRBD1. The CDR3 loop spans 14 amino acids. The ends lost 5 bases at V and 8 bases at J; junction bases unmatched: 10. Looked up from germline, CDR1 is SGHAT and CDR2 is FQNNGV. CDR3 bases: TGTGCCAGCAGCCGACCGGGACAGGAGAGGGGCTACACCTTC. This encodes CASSRPGQERGYTF.